The rows below give T cell receptor beta chains drawn from one sample of a study of T cells in Graves' hyperthyroidism and ophthalmopathy. TCRdb redid the calling of the multiplex PCR reads with MiXCR, one entry per CDR3 protein. Here the sample spans 370,000 or so distinct CDR3 sequences, approximately 15% being singletons. The sequenced sample consisted of blood. Receptors were obtained from a man younger than 45 with Graves' hyperthyroidism that later progressed to Graves' ophthalmopathy. The CDR3 runs from the conserved cysteine through the conserved F or W. The order of the fields is J gene, V gene, D gene, clone size, CDR3 protein, CDR3 DNA. A D gene is named only where the DNA matches it firmly. Size is omitted from some rows. Given values are once, few, many or a class for expanded clones.

J gene: TRBJ2-1
V gene: TRBV19
D gene: NA
clone size: few
CDR3 protein: CASSIGRREQFF
CDR3 DNA: TGTGCCAGTAGTATAGGTCGGAGGGAGCAGTTCTTC

J gene: TRBJ1-2
V gene: TRBV2
D gene: NA
clone size: many
CDR3 protein: CASSGETVIYGYTF
CDR3 DNA: TGTGCCAGCAGTGGGGAGACAGTGATCTATGGCTACACCTTC

J gene: TRBJ2-4
V gene: TRBV20-1
D gene: TRBD2
clone size: many
CDR3 protein: CSARVGTSGGSLAKNIQYF
CDR3 DNA: TGCAGTGCTAGAGTTGGGACTAGCGGGGGGTCACTAGCCAAAAACATTCAGTACTTC

J gene: TRBJ2-5
V gene: TRBV27
D gene: NA
clone size: NA
CDR3 protein: CASSQGLQETQYF
CDR3 DNA: TGTGCCAGCAGTCAGGGCCTCCAAGAGACCCAGTACTTC

J gene: TRBJ2-7
V gene: TRBV5-6
D gene: NA
clone size: few
CDR3 protein: CASSSGRADEQYF
CDR3 DNA: TGTGCCAGCAGCTCCGGTCGGGCGGACGAGCAGTACTTC

J gene: TRBJ2-7
V gene: TRBV20-1
D gene: NA
clone size: NA
CDR3 protein: CGVGPYEQYF
CDR3 DNA: TGCGGGGTGGGTCCCTACGAGCAGTACTTC

J gene: TRBJ2-1
V gene: TRBV12-3/TRBV12-4
D gene: TRBD2
clone size: many
CDR3 protein: CASSPLAGGAENEQFF
CDR3 DNA: TGTGCCAGCAGTCCCCTAGCGGGGGGGGCGGAGAATGAGCAGTTCTTC

J gene: TRBJ2-3
V gene: TRBV20-1
D gene: TRBD1
clone size: NA
CDR3 protein: CSAHRDRGTDTQYF
CDR3 DNA: TGCAGTGCTCACCGGGACAGGGGGACAGATACGCAGTATTTT

J gene: TRBJ2-7
V gene: TRBV5-4
D gene: NA
clone size: few
CDR3 protein: CASSLGYSGSYEQYF
CDR3 DNA: TGTGCCAGCAGCTTGGGTTATAGCGGCTCCTACGAGCAGTACTTC

J gene: TRBJ2-3
V gene: TRBV20-1
D gene: NA
clone size: NA
CDR3 protein: CSANKGVDSDTQYF
CDR3 DNA: TGCAGTGCTAATAAGGGGGTAGATTCAGATACGCAGTATTTT

J gene: TRBJ2-2
V gene: TRBV24-1
D gene: TRBD2
clone size: few
CDR3 protein: CAGGPLAGGLTGELFF
CDR3 DNA: TGTGCCGGGGGACCGTTAGCGGGGGGGCTTACCGGGGAGCTGTTTTTT

J gene: TRBJ2-2
V gene: TRBV5-1
D gene: NA
clone size: NA
CDR3 protein: CASRERPNTGELFF
CDR3 DNA: TGCGCCAGCAGAGAGCGGCCTAACACCGGGGAGCTGTTTTTT

J gene: TRBJ2-5
V gene: TRBV28
D gene: TRBD1
clone size: NA
CDR3 protein: CASSLVRDRETQYF
CDR3 DNA: TGTGCCAGCAGTTTAGTCCGGGACAGGGAGACCCAGTACTTC

J gene: TRBJ2-7
V gene: TRBV19
D gene: NA
clone size: NA
CDR3 protein: CASSIGGYEQYF
CDR3 DNA: TGTGCCAGTAGTATCGGTGGTTACGAGCAGTACTTC

J gene: TRBJ1-1
V gene: TRBV29-1
D gene: TRBD1
clone size: many
CDR3 protein: CSVDHTTGEAFF
CDR3 DNA: TGCAGCGTTGACCATACGACAGGGGAAGCTTTCTTT

J gene: TRBJ1-3
V gene: TRBV20-1
D gene: TRBD1
clone size: few
CDR3 protein: CSARGTASGNTIYF
CDR3 DNA: TGCAGTGCTAGGGGGACAGCGTCTGGAAACACCATATATTTT

J gene: TRBJ1-1
V gene: TRBV3-1
D gene: TRBD1
clone size: many
CDR3 protein: CASSQRGQRLNTEAFF
CDR3 DNA: TGTGCCAGCAGCCAGAGGGGACAGCGATTGAACACTGAAGCTTTCTTT

J gene: TRBJ1-5
V gene: TRBV10-2
D gene: TRBD1
clone size: NA
CDR3 protein: CASQGGAAQPQHF
CDR3 DNA: TGCGCCAGCCAAGGGGGCGCCGCTCAGCCCCAGCATTTT

J gene: TRBJ1-6
V gene: TRBV28
D gene: NA
clone size: few
CDR3 protein: CASNKLGEYSPLHF
CDR3 DNA: TGTGCCAGCAATAAGTTAGGGGAATATTCACCCCTCCACTTT

J gene: TRBJ2-5
V gene: TRBV19
D gene: NA
clone size: NA
CDR3 protein: CASSFRRGKVGETQYF
CDR3 DNA: TGTGCCAGTAGTTTCCGAAGGGGGAAGGTGGGAGAGACCCAGTACTTC

J gene: TRBJ1-4
V gene: TRBV19
D gene: TRBD1
clone size: few
CDR3 protein: CASRSTGTGKEKLFF
CDR3 DNA: TGTGCCAGTAGGTCGACCGGGACAGGGAAGGAAAAACTGTTTTTT

J gene: TRBJ1-2
V gene: TRBV28
D gene: NA
clone size: many
CDR3 protein: CASSPGRGLFTYTF
CDR3 DNA: TGTGCCAGCAGCCCGGGACGGGGACTCTTCACCTACACCTTC

J gene: TRBJ1-4
V gene: TRBV18
D gene: TRBD1
clone size: NA
CDR3 protein: CASSPPRTGLSEKLFF
CDR3 DNA: TGTGCCAGCTCACCACCTCGGACAGGGCTTTCTGAAAAACTGTTTTTT

J gene: TRBJ1-6
V gene: TRBV28
D gene: NA
clone size: few
CDR3 protein: CASSSPGTANSPLHF
CDR3 DNA: TGTGCCAGCAGTTCCCCCGGGACGGCAAATTCACCCCTCCACTTT

J gene: TRBJ1-5
V gene: TRBV7-9
D gene: NA
clone size: few
CDR3 protein: CASSLASGGSNQPQHF
CDR3 DNA: TGTGCCAGCAGCTTAGCGTCGGGGGGAAGCAATCAGCCCCAGCATTTT

J gene: TRBJ2-7
V gene: TRBV6-1
D gene: NA
clone size: few
CDR3 protein: CASSLHRLGSYEQYF
CDR3 DNA: TGTGCCAGCAGTTTACATCGACTCGGGTCCTACGAGCAGTACTTC

J gene: TRBJ1-2
V gene: TRBV19
D gene: NA
clone size: NA
CDR3 protein: CASRNLLGGYTF
CDR3 DNA: TGTGCCAGTAGGAATCTTCTAGGTGGCTACACCTTC

J gene: TRBJ2-2
V gene: TRBV5-5
D gene: TRBD1
clone size: many
CDR3 protein: CASSSRVRTGYTGELFF
CDR3 DNA: TGTGCCAGCAGCTCCCGGGTCCGGACAGGATACACCGGGGAGCTGTTTTTT

J gene: TRBJ1-4
V gene: TRBV9
D gene: NA
clone size: NA
CDR3 protein: CASSVGLTDTGEKLFF
CDR3 DNA: TGTGCCAGCAGCGTAGGTCTGACGGACACGGGAGAAAAACTGTTTTTT

J gene: TRBJ2-3
V gene: TRBV6-2/TRBV6-3
D gene: NA
clone size: NA
CDR3 protein: CGIHITDTQYF
CDR3 DNA: TGTGGCATTCATATCACAGATACGCAGTATTTT

J gene: TRBJ2-7
V gene: TRBV20-1
D gene: NA
clone size: many
CDR3 protein: CSARPEQYF
CDR3 DNA: TGCAGTGCTAGACCCGAGCAGTACTTC

J gene: TRBJ1-4
V gene: TRBV7-2
D gene: NA
clone size: many
CDR3 protein: CASSLYGEGEKLFF
CDR3 DNA: TGTGCCAGCAGCCTCTACGGGGAAGGTGAAAAACTGTTTTTT

J gene: TRBJ2-6
V gene: TRBV20-1
D gene: TRBD2
clone size: NA
CDR3 protein: CSATSGGVLRGANVLTF
CDR3 DNA: TGCAGTGCAACTAGCGGGGGGGTTCTAAGGGGGGCCAACGTCCTGACTTTC

J gene: TRBJ1-4
V gene: TRBV4-1
D gene: NA
clone size: NA
CDR3 protein: CASSQANHLFF
CDR3 DNA: TGCGCCAGCAGCCAAGCGAACCATCTGTTTTTT

J gene: TRBJ1-2
V gene: TRBV6-1
D gene: NA
clone size: few
CDR3 protein: CASSPSSGAPNYGYTF
CDR3 DNA: TGTGCCAGCAGCCCCTCGAGCGGGGCGCCGAACTATGGCTACACCTTC

J gene: TRBJ2-1
V gene: TRBV7-8
D gene: TRBD2
clone size: NA
CDR3 protein: CASSFPGLGGVGEQFF
CDR3 DNA: TGTGCCAGCAGCTTCCCGGGACTAGGGGGGGTGGGGGAGCAGTTCTTC

J gene: TRBJ2-1
V gene: TRBV7-9
D gene: NA
clone size: few
CDR3 protein: CASSSQGRSYNEQFF
CDR3 DNA: TGTGCCAGCAGCTCACAGGGGAGGTCCTACAATGAGCAGTTCTTC

J gene: TRBJ1-5
V gene: TRBV2
D gene: NA
clone size: many
CDR3 protein: CASSDVYSNQPQHF
CDR3 DNA: TGTGCCAGCAGTGACGTCTATAGCAATCAGCCCCAGCATTTT

J gene: TRBJ1-2
V gene: TRBV7-9
D gene: NA
clone size: many
CDR3 protein: CASSSDSYYGYTF
CDR3 DNA: TGTGCCAGCAGCTCGGACAGCTACTATGGCTACACCTTC

J gene: TRBJ1-2
V gene: TRBV7-9
D gene: TRBD1
clone size: NA
CDR3 protein: CASSTRQGEGGYTF
CDR3 DNA: TGTGCCAGCAGCACACGACAGGGTGAGGGTGGCTACACCTTC

J gene: TRBJ2-7
V gene: TRBV3-1
D gene: NA
clone size: few
CDR3 protein: CATGIGVFEQYF
CDR3 DNA: TGTGCCACAGGGATTGGGGTCTTCGAGCAGTACTTC

J gene: TRBJ2-1
V gene: TRBV12-3/TRBV12-4
D gene: TRBD1
clone size: many
CDR3 protein: CASRWGQGANNEQFF
CDR3 DNA: TGTGCCAGCAGATGGGGACAGGGGGCCAACAATGAGCAGTTCTTC

J gene: TRBJ1-1
V gene: TRBV6-5
D gene: NA
clone size: many
CDR3 protein: CASSYFGGEDTEAFF
CDR3 DNA: TGTGCCAGCAGTTACTTCGGGGGGGAAGACACTGAAGCTTTCTTT

J gene: TRBJ1-1
V gene: TRBV4-1
D gene: NA
clone size: NA
CDR3 protein: CASSQGAQAGAPEAFF
CDR3 DNA: TGCGCCAGCAGCCAAGGGGCACAGGCGGGGGCCCCTGAAGCTTTCTTT

J gene: TRBJ2-1
V gene: TRBV6-1
D gene: TRBD1
clone size: NA
CDR3 protein: CASSEPGQLYNEQFF
CDR3 DNA: TGTGCCAGCAGTGAGCCGGGACAGCTTTACAATGAGCAGTTCTTC

J gene: TRBJ1-1
V gene: TRBV12-3/TRBV12-4
D gene: TRBD1
clone size: few
CDR3 protein: CASSWGQYTEALF
CDR3 DNA: TGTGCCAGCAGCTGGGGACAGTACACTGAAGCTCTCTTT

J gene: TRBJ1-1
V gene: TRBV5-4
D gene: NA
clone size: once
CDR3 protein: CASSSGGGGRNTEAFF
CDR3 DNA: TGTGCCAGCAGCTCGGGGGGCGGGGGCCGGAACACTGAAGCTTTCTTT

J gene: TRBJ2-3
V gene: TRBV20-1
D gene: NA
clone size: few
CDR3 protein: CSAKRGDTQYF
CDR3 DNA: TGCAGTGCTAAACGGGGAGATACGCAGTATTTT

J gene: TRBJ2-2
V gene: TRBV7-8
D gene: TRBD2
clone size: many
CDR3 protein: CASSLTRLAGNTGELFF
CDR3 DNA: TGTGCCAGCAGCTTAACCCGACTAGCGGGGAACACCGGGGAGCTGTTTTTT

J gene: TRBJ2-4
V gene: TRBV7-9
D gene: NA
clone size: few
CDR3 protein: CASSLYGQLQAQYF
CDR3 DNA: TGTGCCAGCAGCTTATATGGACAGTTGCAGGCTCAGTACTTC

J gene: TRBJ2-5
V gene: TRBV3-1
D gene: TRBD1
clone size: NA
CDR3 protein: CASSQVIGTGEETQYF
CDR3 DNA: TGTGCCAGCAGCCAAGTCATCGGGACAGGGGAAGAGACCCAGTACTTC